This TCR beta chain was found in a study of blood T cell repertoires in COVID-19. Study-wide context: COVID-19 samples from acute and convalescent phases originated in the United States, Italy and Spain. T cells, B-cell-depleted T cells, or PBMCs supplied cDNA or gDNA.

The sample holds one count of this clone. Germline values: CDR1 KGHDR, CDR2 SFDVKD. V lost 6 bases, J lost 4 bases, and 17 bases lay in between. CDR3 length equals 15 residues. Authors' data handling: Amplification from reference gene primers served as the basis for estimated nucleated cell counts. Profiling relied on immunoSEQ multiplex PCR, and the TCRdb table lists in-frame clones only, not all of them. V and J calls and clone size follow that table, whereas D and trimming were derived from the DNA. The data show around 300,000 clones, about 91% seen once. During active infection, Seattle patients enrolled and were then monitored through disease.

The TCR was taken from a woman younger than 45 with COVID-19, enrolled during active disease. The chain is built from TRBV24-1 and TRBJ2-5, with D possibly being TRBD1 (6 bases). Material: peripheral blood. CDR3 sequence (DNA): TGTGCCACCAGTCTCACAGGGCTACCGGGAGAGACCCAGTACTTC. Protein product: CATSLTGLPGETQYF.